This T cell receptor beta chain was retrieved from a study of cytomegalovirus exposure and HLA in healthy donors. Study results and caveats: More than 150 TCR beta chains were listed as cytomegalovirus-associated.

Comment on this clone: The antigen is undetermined.

There are 15 residues in the CDR3. Germline CDR1 and CDR2: KGHSH and LQKENI. Trimming cost V 0 bases and J 1 base, with 9 bases left between them. The repertoire was sequenced with immunoSEQ multiplex PCR; TCRdb's copy has only in-frame clones and lacks some. Of roughly 330,000 clones listed, 87% are singletons. The gene calls are TRBV18 and TRBJ2-5; D possibly corresponds to TRBD1 (5 bases). The sequence came from a woman under 40 in good health and CMV-seropositive. Sequenced sample: PBMCs. The CDR3 DNA follows: TGTGCCAGCTCACCACCGGGGCCAGTCCAAGAGACCCAGTACTTC. Amino acid sequence: CASSPPGPVQETQYF.